This T cell receptor beta chain was captured by sequencing in a study of T cell responses to AZD1222 COVID-19 vaccine. Study at large: Second doses were pooled across both intervals (about 4 or about 12 weeks).

This CDR3 region has 15 residues. Germline CDR1 reads SGHTS; CDR2 reads YDEGEE. Trimming removed 4 bases at V and 3 bases at J, with 11 bases between. Study-level points and caveats: At study baseline, merely roughly 6 AZD1222 recipients were seropositive. Donors were mostly white British, more females; clonal diversity possibly underestimated.

Note on this clone: Its specificity is not known.

TCRdb's copy holds only in-frame clones and misses some; the assay was immunoSEQ multiplex PCR. Among some 150,000 clones listed, 85% to 95% were seen once. V gene TRBV5-8 combines with J gene TRBJ1-6; D is possibly TRBD1 (5 bases). Material: peripheral blood, obtained on day 0 of AZD1222 vaccination. The TCR originated in an adult in good health. The CDR3 sequence: CASSERGLYNSPLHF. CDR3 DNA sequence: TGTGCCAGCAGCGAAAGGGGACTCTATAATTCACCCCTCCACTTT.